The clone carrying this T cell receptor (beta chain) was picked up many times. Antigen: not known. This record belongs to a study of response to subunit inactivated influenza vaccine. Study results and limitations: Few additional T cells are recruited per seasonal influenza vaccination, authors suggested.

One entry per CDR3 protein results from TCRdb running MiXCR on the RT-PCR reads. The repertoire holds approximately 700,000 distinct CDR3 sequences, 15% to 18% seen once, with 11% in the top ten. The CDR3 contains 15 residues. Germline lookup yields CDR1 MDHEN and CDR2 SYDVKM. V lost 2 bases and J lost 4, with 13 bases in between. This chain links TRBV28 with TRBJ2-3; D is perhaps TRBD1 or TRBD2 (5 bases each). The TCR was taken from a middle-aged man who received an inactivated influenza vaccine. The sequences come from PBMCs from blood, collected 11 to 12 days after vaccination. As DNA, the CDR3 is TGTGCCAGCAGTTTAATGAGCGGACAATCAGATACGCAGTATTTT. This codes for CASSLMSGQSDTQYF.